A few counts support the clone carrying this T cell receptor beta chain. MiXCR was run by TCRdb on the RACE reads, yielding one entry per CDR3 protein. Of over 300,000 distinct CDR3 sequences in the sample, roughly 4.6% are singletons; the top ten hold just over 2.5%. The data stem from a study of human T cells and chemical hapten exposure. This CDR3 is 13 amino acids long. V lost 0 bases, J lost 1 base, and 3 bases lay in between. CDR1 is DFQATT, CDR2 SNEGSKA, per germline (reference sequence). Time point described: pre-sensitization, week 0. As to treatment: therapeutic diphenylcyclopropenone sensitization with weekly scalp DPC.

The TCR comes from a woman aged 45 to 65 with alopecia areata. Some clones in this sample may be carry-over from other donors' samples. The genes are TRBV20-1 and TRBJ2-2; no firm D call. The sample consisted of whole blood, taken in connection with sensitization to the hapten diphenylcyclopropenone (DPC). This CDR3 reads CSAREQNTGELFF. CDR3 bases: TGCAGTGCTAGAGAACAGAACACCGGGGAGCTGTTTTTT.